These T cell receptor beta chains were read from a single sample in a study of neurological immune-mediated disorders. TCRdb reprocessed the 5' RACE reads via MiXCR and lists one record per CDR3 protein. The sample includes about 70,000 distinct CDR3 sequences, around 5% of them seen just once. Input material: PBMCs. The receptors were sampled from a woman aged 70-85 years with multiple sclerosis. CDR3s include the opening cysteine and the closing phenylalanine or tryptophan. Fields, in order: V gene, D gene, clone size, J gene, CDR3 DNA, CDR3 protein. D genes are given only for firm matches. Some rows have no size entry. The others give once, few or many, or a class for an expanded clone.

TRBV20-1	TRBD1	many	TRBJ1-1	TGCAGTGCCCACAGGGGCCCGGATGCTTTCTTT	CSAHRGPDAFF
TRBV3-1	-	-	TRBJ2-2	TGTGCCAGCAGCAACGGAGGGGGCGCGAGGAACACCGGGGAGCTGTTTTTT	CASSNGGGARNTGELFF
TRBV27	-	many	TRBJ2-3	TGTGCCAGCAGTGGTCGGGGGCAGACAGATACGCAGTATTTT	CASSGRGQTDTQYF
TRBV30	TRBD1	-	TRBJ2-7	TGTGCCTGGGTGACAGGGCGCGAGCAGTACTTC	CAWVTGREQYF
TRBV5-6	-	many	TRBJ1-2	TGTGCCAGCAGCTTAACAGGGAGCTATGGCTACACCTTC	CASSLTGSYGYTF
TRBV5-4	-	many	TRBJ2-7	TGTGCCAGCAGCGACAGGATTTCCTACGAGCAGTACTTC	CASSDRISYEQYF
TRBV20-1	TRBD1	many	TRBJ1-6	TGCAGTGTCCAGGGGGGACTTGGGACTTCACCCCTCCACTTT	CSVQGGLGTSPLHF
TRBV7-2	-	many	TRBJ2-5	TGTGCCAGCAGCTTGTCCCGGGAGACCCAGTACTTC	CASSLSRETQYF
TRBV5-8	-	-	TRBJ1-4	TGTGCCAGCAGCTTGGGGACAGCAACTAATGAAAAACTGTTTTTT	CASSLGTATNEKLFF
TRBV5-1	TRBD1	many	TRBJ2-7	TGCGCCAGCTACCAGGGGGCCAGCTCCTACGAGCAGTACTTC	CASYQGASSYEQYF
TRBV3-1	TRBD1	many	TRBJ2-1	TGTGCCAGCAGCCATACAGGGGCCTCCTACAATGAGCAGTTCTTC	CASSHTGASYNEQFF
TRBV5-6	TRBD2	many	TRBJ2-1	TGTGCCAGCAGCCAGCCCCGGGGGGGCGGACAGTACAATGAGCAGTTCTTC	CASSQPRGGGQYNEQFF
TRBV6-2/TRBV6-3	-	many	TRBJ2-6	TGTGCCAGCAGAACCGACAACTCTGGGGCCAACGTCCTGACTTTC	CASRTDNSGANVLTF
TRBV25-1	-	many	TRBJ1-6	TGTGCCAGCAGCGCAAATAGCTACTCACCCCTCCACTTT	CASSANSYSPLHF
TRBV9	-	many	TRBJ1-6	TGTGCCAGCAGCGTATTCAATTCACCCCTCCACTTT	CASSVFNSPLHF
TRBV5-1	TRBD1	few	TRBJ2-5	TGCGCCAGCAGCTTGGTAGGGACAGGGGATGAGACCCAGTACTTC	CASSLVGTGDETQYF
TRBV5-1	-	many	TRBJ2-5	TGCGCCAGCAGCTTGGCGGAAGGAGGGGGCCCGGATTGGGAGACCCAGTACTTC	CASSLAEGGGPDWETQYF
TRBV6-5	-	many	TRBJ1-1	TGTGCCAGCAGTTACGACGGTAGTGCTGAAGCTTTCTTT	CASSYDGSAEAFF
TRBV5-6	-	medium-sized	TRBJ2-7	TGTGCCAGCAGTTCCGGATACGAGCAGTACTTC	CASSSGYEQYF
TRBV27	TRBD1	-	TRBJ2-7	TGTGCCAGCAGTCCCCTACGGGACAGGGGTTCTCCCGAGCAGTACTTC	CASSPLRDRGSPEQYF
TRBV7-2	-	few	TRBJ2-1	TGTGCCAGCAGCTACCAACAGCGAACTACGCTTAATGAGCAGTTCTTC	CASSYQQRTTLNEQFF
TRBV12-3/TRBV12-4	-	many	TRBJ1-2	TGTGCCAGCAGCCCTGCAGGGGAGGGCTATGGCTACACCTTC	CASSPAGEGYGYTF
TRBV5-1	-	many	TRBJ2-7	TGCGCCAGCAGCTTCGCCGGCACCTACGAGCAGTACTTC	CASSFAGTYEQYF
TRBV5-1	-	-	TRBJ1-5	TGCGCCAGCAGCCCGGGACGGGGGGATCAGCCCCAGCATTTT	CASSPGRGDQPQHF
TRBV15	-	many	TRBJ2-4	TGTGCCACCAGCAGAGAGTCAGCCTATGGGGCCAAAAACATTCAGTACTTC	CATSRESAYGAKNIQYF
TRBV20-1	TRBD1	few	TRBJ1-4	TGCAGTGCTAACTTCGACAGGGGGGTTGAAAAACTGTTTTTT	CSANFDRGVEKLFF
TRBV20-1	TRBD2	many	TRBJ2-3	TGCAGTGCTAGGACTAGCGGGTTTCGGAATACGCAGTATTTT	CSARTSGFRNTQYF
TRBV12-3/TRBV12-4	-	many	TRBJ2-1	TGTGCCAGCAGTTTAGATACAATTTTGCAGTTCTTC	CASSLDTILQFF
TRBV5-6	TRBD2	many	TRBJ2-1	TGTGCCAGCAGCCGTAGCGGGAGGGCCCTCTACAATGAGCAGTTCTTC	CASSRSGRALYNEQFF
TRBV7-2	-	many	TRBJ2-7	TGTGCCAGCAGCTTAAGTCACCGGTGGTCGAACGAGCAGTACTTC	CASSLSHRWSNEQYF
TRBV7-9	-	many	TRBJ1-5	TGTGCCAGCAGCTTAGAATCCCCCGCAACCCAGCATTTT	CASSLESPATQHF
TRBV29-1	TRBD2	-	TRBJ2-1	TGCAGCGTGGGTAGCGGGAGACCCAATGAGCAGTTCTTC	CSVGSGRPNEQFF
TRBV6-5	TRBD1	many	TRBJ2-7	TGTGCCAGCAGTTACGGTCCCGGGACAGGGGCCTACGAGCAGTACTTC	CASSYGPGTGAYEQYF
TRBV7-2	TRBD2	many	TRBJ2-5	TGTGCCAGCAGCTTTGGGGGAGGGGCGGAGACCCAGTACTTC	CASSFGGGAETQYF
TRBV12-3/TRBV12-4	-	-	TRBJ1-4	TGTGCCAGCAGCCACCTTGGGGAGGATGAAAAACTGTTTTTT	CASSHLGEDEKLFF
TRBV20-1	TRBD1	many	TRBJ2-5	TGCAGTGCAAACAATCGGACAGGGGGATTCCAAGAGACCCAGTACTTC	CSANNRTGGFQETQYF
TRBV6-5	TRBD2	many	TRBJ2-1	TGTGCCAGCAGTTATAGCGGGCAGGGTCCCTCCAATGAGCAGTTCTTC	CASSYSGQGPSNEQFF
TRBV7-2	-	many	TRBJ1-1	TGTGCCAGCAGCTTTGCCATGAACACTGAAGCTTTCTTT	CASSFAMNTEAFF
TRBV7-2	-	many	TRBJ2-3	TGTGCCAGCAGCTTCGGACCCTCCCCAGATACGCAGTATTTT	CASSFGPSPDTQYF
TRBV20-1	TRBD1	many	TRBJ2-7	TGCAGTGCTAGAGGGGACAGGGGGACCTACGGAGAGCAGTACTTC	CSARGDRGTYGEQYF
TRBV7-2	-	-	TRBJ1-1	TGTGCCAGCAGCTTAGAAGGGGCGAGGATACCTGAAGCTTTCTTT	CASSLEGARIPEAFF
TRBV6-2/TRBV6-3	-	many	TRBJ2-5	TGTGCCAGCAGTTACTCGTCAGGGCGACCGTACCAAGAGACCCAGTACTTC	CASSYSSGRPYQETQYF
TRBV6-2/TRBV6-3	TRBD2	medium-sized	TRBJ2-7	TGTGCCAGCAGTTACTCAGGCGGGAGCCTGAACGAGCAGTACTTC	CASSYSGGSLNEQYF
TRBV2	-	many	TRBJ1-1	TGTGCCAGCAGTGCTCAACAGGGAGGGGAAGCTTTCTTT	CASSAQQGGEAFF
TRBV20-1	TRBD2	many	TRBJ2-7	TGCAGTGCTAGACCCTGGGCTAGCGGGAGTAATGAGCAGTACTTC	CSARPWASGSNEQYF
TRBV14	-	many	TRBJ1-1	TGTGCCAGCAGCCAGGGAGTCGGGGTATACACTGAAGCTTTCTTT	CASSQGVGVYTEAFF
TRBV20-1	-	many	TRBJ1-5	TGCAGTGCCAGGGCACAGGGTGATCAGCCCCAGCATTTT	CSARAQGDQPQHF
TRBV7-3	-	many	TRBJ2-1	TGTGCCAGCAGCCCGGGGGCTAGTAAAGGTAGTGAGCAGTTCTTC	CASSPGASKGSEQFF
TRBV5-1	TRBD2	many	TRBJ2-1	TGCGCCAGCACTTATACTAGCGCGGGAGACAATGAGCAGTTCTTC	CASTYTSAGDNEQFF
TRBV25-1	-	many	TRBJ2-6	TGTGCCAGCAGTTCCACGGGGGCCAACGTCCTGACTTTC	CASSSTGANVLTF
TRBV20-1	-	many	TRBJ2-2	TGCAGTGCTAAGAAGGACGGTTCGAACACCGGGGAGCTGTTTTTT	CSAKKDGSNTGELFF
TRBV29-1	-	many	TRBJ2-1	TGCAGCGCTGGGACACCCACGGGGGACTACAATGAGCAGTTCTTC	CSAGTPTGDYNEQFF